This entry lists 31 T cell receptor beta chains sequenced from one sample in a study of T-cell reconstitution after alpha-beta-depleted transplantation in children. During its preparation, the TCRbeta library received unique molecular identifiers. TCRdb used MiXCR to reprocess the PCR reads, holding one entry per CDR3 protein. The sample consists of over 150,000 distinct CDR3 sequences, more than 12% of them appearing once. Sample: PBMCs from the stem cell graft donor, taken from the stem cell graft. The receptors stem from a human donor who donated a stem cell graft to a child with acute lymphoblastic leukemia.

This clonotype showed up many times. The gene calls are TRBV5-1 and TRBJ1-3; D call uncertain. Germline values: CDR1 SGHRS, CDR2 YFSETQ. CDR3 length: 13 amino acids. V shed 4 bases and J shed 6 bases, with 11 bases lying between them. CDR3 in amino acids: CASSPLFENTIYF. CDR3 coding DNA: TGCGCCAGCAGCCCCCTGTTCGAAAACACCATATATTTT.

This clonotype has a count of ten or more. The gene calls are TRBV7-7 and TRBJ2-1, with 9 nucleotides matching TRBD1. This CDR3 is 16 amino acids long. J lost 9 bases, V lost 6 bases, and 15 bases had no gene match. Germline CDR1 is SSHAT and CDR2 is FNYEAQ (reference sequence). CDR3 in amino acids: CASSFAPGQGRTEQFF. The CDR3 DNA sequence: TGTGCCAGCAGTTTTGCGCCCGGACAGGGGAGGACTGAGCAGTTCTTC. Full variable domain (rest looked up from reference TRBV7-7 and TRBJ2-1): GAGVSQSPRYKVTKRGQDVTLRCDPISSHATLYWYQQALGQGPEFLTYFNYEAQPDKSGLPSDRFSAERPEGSISTLTIQRTEQRDSAMYRCASSFAPGQGRTEQFFGPGTRLTVL.

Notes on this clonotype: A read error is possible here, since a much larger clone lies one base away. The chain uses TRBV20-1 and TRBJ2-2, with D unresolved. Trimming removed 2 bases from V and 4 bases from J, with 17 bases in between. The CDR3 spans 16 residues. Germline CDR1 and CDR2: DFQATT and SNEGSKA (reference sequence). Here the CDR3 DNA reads TGCAGTGCTAGAATTAGTGGGCTCCTTTCCACCGGGGAGCTGTTTTTT. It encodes CSARISGLLSTGELFF.

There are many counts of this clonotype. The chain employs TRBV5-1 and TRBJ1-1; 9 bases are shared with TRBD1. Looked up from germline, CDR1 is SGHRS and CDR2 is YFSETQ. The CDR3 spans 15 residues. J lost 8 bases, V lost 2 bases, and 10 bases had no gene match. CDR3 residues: CASSFRDRELPEAFF. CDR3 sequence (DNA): TGCGCCAGCAGCTTCCGGGACAGGGAACTTCCCGAAGCTTTCTTT. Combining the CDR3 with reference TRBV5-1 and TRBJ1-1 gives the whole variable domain KAGVTQTPRYLIKTRGQQVTLSCSPISGHRSVSWYQQTPGQGLQFLFEYFSETQRNKGNFPGRFSGRQFSNSRSEMNVSTLELGDSALYLCASSFRDRELPEAFFGQGTRLTVV.

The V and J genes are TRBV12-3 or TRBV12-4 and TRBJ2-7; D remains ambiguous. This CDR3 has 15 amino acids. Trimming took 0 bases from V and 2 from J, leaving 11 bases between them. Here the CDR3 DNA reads TGTGCCAGCAGTTTAGCCACGGCCGGACCCTACGAGCAGTACTTC. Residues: CASSLATAGPYEQYF.

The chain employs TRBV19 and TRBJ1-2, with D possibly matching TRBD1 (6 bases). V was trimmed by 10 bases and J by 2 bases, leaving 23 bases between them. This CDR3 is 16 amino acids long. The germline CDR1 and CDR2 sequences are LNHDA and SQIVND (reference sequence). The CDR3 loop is CATNFRGGGSNYGYTF. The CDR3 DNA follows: TGTGCCACAAACTTTAGAGGGGGGGGTTCGAACTATGGCTACACCTTC.

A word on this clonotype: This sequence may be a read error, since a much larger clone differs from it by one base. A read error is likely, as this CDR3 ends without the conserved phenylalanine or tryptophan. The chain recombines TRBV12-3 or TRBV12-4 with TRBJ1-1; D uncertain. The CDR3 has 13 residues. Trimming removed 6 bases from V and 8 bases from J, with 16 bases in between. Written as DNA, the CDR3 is TGTGCCAGCAGAAAATCGCGCGATTTGGAAGCTTTCTTG. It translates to CASRKSRDLEAFL.

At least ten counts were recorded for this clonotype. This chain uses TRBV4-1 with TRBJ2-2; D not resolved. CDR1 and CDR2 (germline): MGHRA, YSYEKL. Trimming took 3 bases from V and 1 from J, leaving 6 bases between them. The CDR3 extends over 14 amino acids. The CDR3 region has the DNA TGCGCCAGCAGCCATCCAGGGAACACCGGGGAGCTGTTTTTT. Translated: CASSHPGNTGELFF.

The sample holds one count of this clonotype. Here the CDR3 DNA reads TGTGCCAGCAGCTTAGTTGGGGGAGCCCTTGGTTATGAGCAGTTCTTC. This codes for CASSLVGGALGYEQFF. The rearrangement uses TRBV7-2 and TRBJ2-1; possibly TRBD1 or TRBD2 for D (5 bases each). CDR3 size: 16 residues. The germline V gene has CDR1 SGHTA and CDR2 FQGNSA. V was cut by 1 base and J by 8 bases, with 18 bases left in between.

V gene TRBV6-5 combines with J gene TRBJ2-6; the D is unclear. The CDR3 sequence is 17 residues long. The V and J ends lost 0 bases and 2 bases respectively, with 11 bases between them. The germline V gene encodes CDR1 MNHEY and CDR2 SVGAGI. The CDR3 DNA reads TGTGCCAGCAGTTACTCTGGCCGAGCTGCTGGGGCCAACGTCCTGACTTTC. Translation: CASSYSGRAAGANVLTF.

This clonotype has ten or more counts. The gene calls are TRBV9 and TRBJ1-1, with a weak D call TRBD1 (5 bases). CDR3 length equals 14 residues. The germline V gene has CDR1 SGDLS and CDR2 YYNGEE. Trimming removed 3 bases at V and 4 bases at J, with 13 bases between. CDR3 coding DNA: TGTGCCAGCAGCGCATCTGCGGGGGGCACTGAAGCTTTCTTT. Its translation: CASSASAGGTEAFF. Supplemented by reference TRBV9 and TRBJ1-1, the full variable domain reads DSGVTQTPKHLITATGQRVTLRCSPRSGDLSVYWYQQSLDQGLQFLIQYYNGEERAKGNILERFSAQQFPDLHSELNLSSLELGDSALYFCASSASAGGTEAFFGQGTRLTVV.

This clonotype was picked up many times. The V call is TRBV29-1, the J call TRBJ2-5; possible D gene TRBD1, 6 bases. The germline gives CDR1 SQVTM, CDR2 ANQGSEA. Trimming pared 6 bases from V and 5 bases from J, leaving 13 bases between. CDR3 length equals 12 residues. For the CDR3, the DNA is TGCAGCGTCATCTCAGGGGTTGAGACCCAGTACTTC. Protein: CSVISGVETQYF.

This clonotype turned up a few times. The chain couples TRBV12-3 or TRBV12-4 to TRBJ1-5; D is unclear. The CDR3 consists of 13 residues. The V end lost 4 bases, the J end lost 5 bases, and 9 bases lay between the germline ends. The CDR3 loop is CASSWAAYQPQHF. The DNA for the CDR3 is TGTGCCAGCAGTTGGGCAGCTTATCAGCCCCAGCATTTT.

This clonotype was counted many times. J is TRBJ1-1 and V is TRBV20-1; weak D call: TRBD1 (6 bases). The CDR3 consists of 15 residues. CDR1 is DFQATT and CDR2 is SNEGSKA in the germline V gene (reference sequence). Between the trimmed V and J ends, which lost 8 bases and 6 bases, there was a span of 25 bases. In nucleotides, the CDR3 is TGCAGTTCTATCTTTCGGGGAGGGGGGAAGTCTGAAGCTTTCTTT. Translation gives CSSIFRGGGKSEAFF.

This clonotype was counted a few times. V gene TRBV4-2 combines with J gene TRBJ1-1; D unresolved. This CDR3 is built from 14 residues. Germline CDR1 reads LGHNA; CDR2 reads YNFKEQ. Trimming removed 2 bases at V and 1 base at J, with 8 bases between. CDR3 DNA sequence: TGTGCCAGCAGCCAATCGGACGAGAACACTGAAGCTTTCTTT. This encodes CASSQSDENTEAFF.

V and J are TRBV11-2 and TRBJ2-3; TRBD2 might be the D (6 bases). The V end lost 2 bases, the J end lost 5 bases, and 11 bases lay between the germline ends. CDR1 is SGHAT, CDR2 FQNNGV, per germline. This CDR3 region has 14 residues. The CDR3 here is CASSLTGGGDTQYF. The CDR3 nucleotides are TGTGCCAGCAGCTTAACCGGGGGAGGAGATACGCAGTATTTT. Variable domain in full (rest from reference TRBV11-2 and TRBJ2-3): EAGVAQSPRYKIIEKRQSVAFWCNPISGHATLYWYQQILGQGPKLLIQFQNNGVVDDSQLPKDRFSAERLKGVDSTLKIQPAKLEDSAVYLCASSLTGGGDTQYFGPGTRLTVL.

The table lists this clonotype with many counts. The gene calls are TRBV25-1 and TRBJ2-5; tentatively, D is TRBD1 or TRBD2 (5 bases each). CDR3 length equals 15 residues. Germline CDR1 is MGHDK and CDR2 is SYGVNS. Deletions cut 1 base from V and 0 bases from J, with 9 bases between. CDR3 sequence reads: CASSEWDANQETQYF. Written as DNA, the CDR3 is TGTGCCAGCAGTGAATGGGACGCAAACCAAGAGACCCAGTACTTC.

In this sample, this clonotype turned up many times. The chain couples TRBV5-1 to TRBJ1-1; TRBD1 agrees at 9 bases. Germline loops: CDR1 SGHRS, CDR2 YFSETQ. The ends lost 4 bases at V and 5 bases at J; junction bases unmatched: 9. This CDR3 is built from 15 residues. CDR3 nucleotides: TGCGCCAGCAGCCGACAACAGGGGGCATCAACTGAAGCTTTCTTT. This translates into CASSRQQGASTEAFF.

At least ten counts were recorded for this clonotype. CDR3 in DNA: TGCAGCGCTTACAGGGGGCGGTACGAGCAGTACTTC. This sequence encodes CSAYRGRYEQYF. The chain links TRBV29-1 to TRBJ2-7; 9 nucleotides align to TRBD1. The germline V gene has CDR1 SQVTM and CDR2 ANQGSEA. V lost 7 bases to trimming and J lost 4 bases; unmatched junction nucleotides: 5. The CDR3 consists of 12 residues.

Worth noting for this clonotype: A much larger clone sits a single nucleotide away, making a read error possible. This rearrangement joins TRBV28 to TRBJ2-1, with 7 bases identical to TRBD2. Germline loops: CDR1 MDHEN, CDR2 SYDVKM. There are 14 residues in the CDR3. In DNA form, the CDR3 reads TGTGCCAGCACTTTATGGACTAGATTGAATGAGCAGTTCTTC. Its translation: CASTLWTRLNEQFF. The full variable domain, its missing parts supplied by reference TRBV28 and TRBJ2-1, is DVKVTQSSRYLVKRTGEKVFLECVQDMDHENMFWYRQDPGLGLRLIYFSYDVKMKEKGDIPEGYSVSREKKERFSLILESASTNQTSMYLCASTLWTRLNEQFFGPGTRLTVL.

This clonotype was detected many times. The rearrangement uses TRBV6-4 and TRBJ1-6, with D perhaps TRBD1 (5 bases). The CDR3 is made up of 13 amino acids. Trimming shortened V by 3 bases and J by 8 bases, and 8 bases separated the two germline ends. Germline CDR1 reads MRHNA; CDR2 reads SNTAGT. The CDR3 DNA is TGTGCCAGCAGTGAGGGGGGAGATTCACCCCTCCACTTT. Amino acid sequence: CASSEGGDSPLHF.

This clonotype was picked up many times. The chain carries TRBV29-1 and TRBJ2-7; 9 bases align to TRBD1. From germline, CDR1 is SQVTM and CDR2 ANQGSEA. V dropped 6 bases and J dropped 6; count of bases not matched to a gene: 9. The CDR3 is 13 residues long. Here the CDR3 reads CSVKPGQGLEQYF. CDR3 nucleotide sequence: TGCAGCGTGAAACCGGGACAGGGCCTCGAGCAGTACTTC.

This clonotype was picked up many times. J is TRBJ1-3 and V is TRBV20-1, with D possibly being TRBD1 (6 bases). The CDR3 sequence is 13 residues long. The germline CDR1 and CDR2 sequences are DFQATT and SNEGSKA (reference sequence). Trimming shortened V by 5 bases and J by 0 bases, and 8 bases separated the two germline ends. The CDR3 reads CSAGTSSGNTIYF. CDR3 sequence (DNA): TGCAGTGCTGGGACAAGCTCTGGAAACACCATATATTTT.

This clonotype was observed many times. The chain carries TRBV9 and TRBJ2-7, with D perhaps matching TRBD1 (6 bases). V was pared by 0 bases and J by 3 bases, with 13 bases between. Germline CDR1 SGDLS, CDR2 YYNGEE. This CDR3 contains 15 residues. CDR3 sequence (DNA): TGTGCCAGCAGCGTAGAGATAGAGGGGGACTACGAGCAGTACTTC. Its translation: CASSVEIEGDYEQYF.

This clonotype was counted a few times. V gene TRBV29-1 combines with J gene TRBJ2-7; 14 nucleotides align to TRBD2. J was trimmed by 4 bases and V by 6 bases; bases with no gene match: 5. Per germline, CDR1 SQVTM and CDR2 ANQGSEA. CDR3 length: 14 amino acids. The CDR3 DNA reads TGCAGCGTCGCGGGACTAGCGGGAGTTTACGAGCAGTACTTC. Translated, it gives CSVAGLAGVYEQYF.

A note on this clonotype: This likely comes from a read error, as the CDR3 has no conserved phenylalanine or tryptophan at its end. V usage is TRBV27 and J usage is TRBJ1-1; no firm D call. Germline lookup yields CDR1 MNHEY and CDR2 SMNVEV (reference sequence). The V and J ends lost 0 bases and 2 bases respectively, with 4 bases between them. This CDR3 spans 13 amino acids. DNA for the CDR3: TGTGCCAGCAGTTTATCGCCAAACACTGAAGCTTTCTTG. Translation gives CASSLSPNTEAFL.

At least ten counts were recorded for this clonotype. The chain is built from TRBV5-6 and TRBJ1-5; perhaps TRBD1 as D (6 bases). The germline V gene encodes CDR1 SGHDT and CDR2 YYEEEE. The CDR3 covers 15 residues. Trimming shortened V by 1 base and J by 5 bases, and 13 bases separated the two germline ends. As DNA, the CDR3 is TGTGCCAGCAGCTTGACTATGGCAGGGGATCAGCCCCAGCATTTT. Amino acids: CASSLTMAGDQPQHF.

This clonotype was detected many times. CDR3 region: CASSSDGLAGYYEQYF. CDR3 nucleotides: TGTGCCAGCAGCTCGGACGGGCTAGCGGGCTACTACGAGCAGTACTTC. The gene calls are TRBV5-6 and TRBJ2-7, with 8 nucleotides matching TRBD2. Germline V gives CDR1 SGHDT, CDR2 YYEEEE. The CDR3 contains 16 residues. With 3 bases clipped from V and 3 bases from J, the junction kept 11 bases outside the gene matches. Using reference TRBV5-6 and TRBJ2-7 for the parts outside the CDR3, the full variable domain is DAGVTQSPTHLIKTRGQQVTLRCSPKSGHDTVSWYQQALGQGPQFIFQYYEEEERQRGNFPDRFSGHQFPNYSSELNVNALLLGDSALYLCASSSDGLAGYYEQYFGPGTRLTVT.

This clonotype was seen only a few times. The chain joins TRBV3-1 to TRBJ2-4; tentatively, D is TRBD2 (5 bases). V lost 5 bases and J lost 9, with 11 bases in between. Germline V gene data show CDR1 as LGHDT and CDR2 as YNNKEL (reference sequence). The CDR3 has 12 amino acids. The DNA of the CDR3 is TGTGCCAGCAGCGAACTAGGTAGCATTCAGTACTTC. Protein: CASSELGSIQYF.

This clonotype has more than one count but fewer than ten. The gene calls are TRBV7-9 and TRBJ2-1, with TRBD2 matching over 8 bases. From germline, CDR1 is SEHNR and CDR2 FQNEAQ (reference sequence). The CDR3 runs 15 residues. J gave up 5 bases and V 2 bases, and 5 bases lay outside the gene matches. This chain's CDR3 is CASSLPAGVDNEQFF. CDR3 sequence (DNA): TGTGCCAGCAGCTTACCAGCGGGGGTGGACAATGAGCAGTTCTTC.

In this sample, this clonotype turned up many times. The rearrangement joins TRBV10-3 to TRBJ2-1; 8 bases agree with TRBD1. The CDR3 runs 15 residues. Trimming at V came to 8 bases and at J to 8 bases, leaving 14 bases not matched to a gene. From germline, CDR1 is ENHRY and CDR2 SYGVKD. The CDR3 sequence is CAIGIGTGGSDEQFF. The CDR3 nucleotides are TGTGCCATCGGGATTGGCACAGGGGGTAGCGATGAGCAGTTCTTC.